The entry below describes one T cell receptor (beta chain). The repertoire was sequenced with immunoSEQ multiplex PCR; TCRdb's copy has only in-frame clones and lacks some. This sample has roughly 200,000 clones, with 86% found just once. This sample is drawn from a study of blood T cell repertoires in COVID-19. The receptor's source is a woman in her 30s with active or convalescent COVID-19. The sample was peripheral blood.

For the CDR3, the DNA is TGTGCCAGCAGGCGACAGGGGGCGAAAAACACCATATATTTT. This codes for CASRRQGAKNTIYF. This chain uses TRBV27 with TRBJ1-3; TRBD1 matches 10 bases. CDR1 is MNHEY and CDR2 is SMNVEV in the germline V gene (reference sequence). The J segment lost 6 bases and the V segment lost 6 bases, leaving 5 bases of the junction unmatched. The CDR3 extends over 14 amino acids.